Listed below are T cell receptor beta chains from one sample, sequenced in a study of graft-versus-host responses after intestinal transplantation. Method: immunoSEQ multiplex PCR; TCRdb's copy keeps in-frame clones and lacks some. In the table there are some 130,000 clones, 90% to 95% of which are singletons. No antigen is known for these receptors. Here the sequenced sample was unstimulated CD8+ T cells sorted from spleen or lymph node cells, taken before intestinal transplant. The receptor set was obtained from a human donor who received an intestinal transplant. The CDR3 runs from the conserved cysteine through the conserved F or W. D genes are given only for firm matches. Only part of the rows carry a size: once, few, many, or a class if the clone is expanded.

D	V	J	size	DNA	CDR3
TRBD1	TRBV4-2	TRBJ2-7	.	TGTGCCAGCAGCCAAGGACAGGGCTCCTACGAGCAGTACTTC	CASSQGQGSYEQYF
TRBD1	TRBV7-3	TRBJ2-1	.	TGTGCCAGCAGCTTGACCCGGGACAGAGTCGTCTATGAGCAGTTCTTC	CASSLTRDRVVYEQFF
.	TRBV4-1	TRBJ2-1	.	TGCGCCAGCAGCCAAGCCGTGAGGGATGAGCAGTTCTTC	CASSQAVRDEQFF
.	TRBV4-1	TRBJ2-1	.	TGCGCCAGCAGCGACAGAGGGCTGGATGAGCAGTTCTTC	CASSDRGLDEQFF
TRBD1	TRBV10-2	TRBJ2-5	.	TGCGCCAGCAGATGGACAGGGGGTTATCAAGAGACCCAGTACTTC	CASRWTGGYQETQYF
.	TRBV28	TRBJ2-7	.	TGTGCCAGCAGTTTACGGGTGGTCGGCTACGAGCAGTACTTC	CASSLRVVGYEQYF
.	TRBV4-2	TRBJ1-2	.	TGTGCCAGCAGCCAAGGGGCATACTATGGCTACACCTTC	CASSQGAYYGYTF
.	TRBV23-1	TRBJ1-4	.	TGCGCCAGCAGTCAATCATCAGATAATGAAAAACTGTTTTTT	CASSQSSDNEKLFF
TRBD2	TRBV5-8	TRBJ2-5	once	TGTGCCAGCAGCGGGACGACTAGCGGGAAAACCCAAGAGACCCAGTACTTC	CASSGTTSGKTQETQYF
TRBD2	TRBV27	TRBJ2-7	.	TGTGCCAGCAGTTTCCGGGGACTAGTTTCCGTGCAGTACTTC	CASSFRGLVSVQYF
TRBD2	TRBV27	TRBJ2-1	.	TGTGCCAGCAGTTTCCTAGCGGGGAGTTCCTACAATGAGCAGTTCTTC	CASSFLAGSSYNEQFF
TRBD1	TRBV28	TRBJ2-5	.	TGTGCCAGCAGTACCGATCCTCCGGGACAGATAGAGACCCAGTACTTC	CASSTDPPGQIETQYF
.	TRBV30	TRBJ2-7	.	TGTGCCTGCACGGGAGAGAGGAACTACGAGCAGTACTTC	CACTGERNYEQYF
TRBD1	TRBV6-6	TRBJ2-1	.	TGTGCCAGCAGTCCCGGACAGGGGCAGTTCTTC	CASSPGQGQFF
.	TRBV9	TRBJ2-7	.	TGTGCCAGCAGCGTAGGGACCCCTAACTACGAGCAGTACTTC	CASSVGTPNYEQYF
.	TRBV5-6	TRBJ2-7	.	TGTGCCAGCAGCCCCATACGGCAGACCTACGAGCAGTACTTC	CASSPIRQTYEQYF
TRBD2	TRBV28	TRBJ2-7	once	TGTGCCAGCACTACCTTCGGGCTAGCGGGAGGGAAAGGGTACGAGCAGTACTTC	CASTTFGLAGGKGYEQYF
TRBD2	TRBV7-3	TRBJ2-3	.	TGTGCCAGCAGCCCAACGGCTAGCGGACCCACAGATACGCAGTATTTT	CASSPTASGPTDTQYF
.	TRBV11-2	TRBJ2-7	.	TGTGCCAGCAGCCCTGGGGGCGGGACTCTCTCCTACGAGCAGTACTTC	CASSPGGGTLSYEQYF
TRBD2	TRBV4-1	TRBJ2-1	.	TGCGCCAGCAGCCTAAGAAGACTAGCGGAGGGTGAGCAGTTCTTC	CASSLRRLAEGEQFF
.	TRBV30	TRBJ2-1	.	TGTGCCTGGAGTGCCTACAATGAGCAGTTCTTC	CAWSAYNEQFF
TRBD1	TRBV28	TRBJ2-7	.	TGTGCCAGCAGTTTATTTGAAGGGACAGGCCGGTCCTACGAGCAGTACTTC	CASSLFEGTGRSYEQYF
TRBD2	TRBV10-1	TRBJ2-1	.	TGCGCCAGCAGTGAGTCCACCCTAGCGGGAGGGCCCTACAATGAGCAGTTCTTC	CASSESTLAGGPYNEQFF
TRBD1	TRBV4-1	TRBJ2-7	.	TGCGCCAGCAGCCAAACGACAGGGTGGCACGAGCAGTACTTC	CASSQTTGWHEQYF
TRBD2	TRBV4-3	TRBJ2-1	once	TGCGCCAGCAGCCAAGCCCCTAGCGGGAGTATCGACAATGAGCAGTTCTTC	CASSQAPSGSIDNEQFF
.	TRBV4-1	TRBJ1-4	.	TGCGCCAGCAGCCCCCGGCCCGAAGAAAAACTGTTTTTT	CASSPRPEEKLFF
.	TRBV4-1	TRBJ2-3	.	TGCGCCAGCAGCCAAGGGAGTGGGAGCACAGATACGCAGTATTTT	CASSQGSGSTDTQYF
TRBD1	TRBV28	TRBJ2-4	.	TGTGCCAGCAGTCCGGGACAGGCTACCATTCAGTACTTC	CASSPGQATIQYF
.	TRBV27	TRBJ1-5	.	TGTGCCAGCAGTTTGAAGGGGAATCAGCCCCAGCATTTT	CASSLKGNQPQHF
.	TRBV9	TRBJ2-7	.	TGTGCCAGCAGCTCCCCCCTCAGGGGCGAGCAGTACTTC	CASSSPLRGEQYF
.	TRBV6-1	TRBJ1-1	.	TGTGCCAGCATCCGACTGATGAACACTGAAGCTTTCTTT	CASIRLMNTEAFF
.	TRBV30	TRBJ1-3	.	TGTGCCTGGAGTGTGCTGGGGCCCCGCTCTGGAAACACCATATATTTT	CAWSVLGPRSGNTIYF
.	TRBV28	TRBJ1-2	.	TGTGCCAGCAGCCCCGAGATTAACTATGGCTACACCTTC	CASSPEINYGYTF
.	TRBV7-9	TRBJ1-2	once	TGTGCCAGCAGCCGCCAAAGGGGGGGTGCGGGTGTTGACTATGGCTACACCTTC	CASSRQRGGAGVDYGYTF
.	TRBV4-2	TRBJ1-1	few	TGTGCCAGCAGCCAAGGGGAGGGTATCACTGAAGCTTTCTTT	CASSQGEGITEAFF
.	TRBV5-6	TRBJ2-7	.	TGTGCCAGCAGCTTGGGTGCCTACGAGCAGTACTTC	CASSLGAYEQYF
.	TRBV19	TRBJ2-3	.	TGTGCCAGTAGTATCCAAATCACAGATACGCAGTATTTT	CASSIQITDTQYF
.	TRBV19	TRBJ2-7	.	TGTGCCAGTAGTCGCGGACTCGGCTACGAGCAGTACTTC	CASSRGLGYEQYF
TRBD1	TRBV14	TRBJ2-7	.	TGTGCCAGCAGCCCCCAAGGGGGCTCGCGAAAGGAATACGAGCAGTACTTC	CASSPQGGSRKEYEQYF
.	TRBV28	TRBJ1-5	.	TGTGCCAGCAGTTTACTGATATATAGCAATCAGCCCCAGCATTTT	CASSLLIYSNQPQHF
TRBD2	TRBV9	TRBJ2-1	.	TGTGCCAGCAGCGTAGCCCTAGCGGGCGATGAGCAGTTCTTC	CASSVALAGDEQFF
.	TRBV9	TRBJ1-1	.	TGTGCCAGCAGCCCCCTGCTGAACACTGAAGCTTTCTTT	CASSPLLNTEAFF
.	TRBV7-9	TRBJ2-7	.	TGTGCCAGCAGCTTACCCCACTCCTACGAGCAGTACTTC	CASSLPHSYEQYF
.	TRBV9	TRBJ2-3	once	TGTGCCAGCAGCGTAGAAGGCGGGTTTAGCACAGATACGCAGTATTTT	CASSVEGGFSTDTQYF
TRBD1	TRBV30	TRBJ1-4	.	TGTGCCTGGAGGGACAGGGGTGAAAAACTGTTTTTT	CAWRDRGEKLFF
.	TRBV10-3	TRBJ2-5	.	TGTGCCATCAGTGTTGGGGTCTTCCAAGAGACCCAGTACTTC	CAISVGVFQETQYF
.	TRBV13	TRBJ1-1	.	TGTGCCAGCAGCTTAAGAGGTGGGAACACTGAAGCTTTCTTT	CASSLRGGNTEAFF
.	TRBV27	TRBJ2-2	once	TGTGCCAGCAGTTTATTTTTATTGACCGGGGAGCTGTTTTTT	CASSLFLLTGELFF
TRBD2	TRBV7-9	TRBJ2-1	.	TGTGCCAGCAGCCTGGGACTAGCGGGCCGCTACAATGAGCAGTTCTTC	CASSLGLAGRYNEQFF
.	TRBV18	TRBJ2-1	.	TGTGCCAGCTCACCGGCTCAATACAATGAGCAGTTCTTC	CASSPAQYNEQFF
.	TRBV7-3	TRBJ2-2	.	TGTGCCAGCAGCTTAAGGGCCGGGGAGCTGTTTTTT	CASSLRAGELFF
.	TRBV19	TRBJ2-2	.	TGTGCCAGTAGTATTGGGGGAGCCGGGGAGCTGTTTTTT	CASSIGGAGELFF
TRBD1	TRBV28	TRBJ2-7	once	TGTGCCAGCAGTTATGGGGACAGGGGGCGGTCCGAGCAGTACTTC	CASSYGDRGRSEQYF
TRBD1	TRBV2	TRBJ2-7	.	TGTGCCAGCAGTCCCCGGGACAGCCTATACGAGCAGTACTTC	CASSPRDSLYEQYF
.	TRBV6-5	TRBJ2-5	.	TGTGCCAGCAGTTACGGGTTAACAGGACAAGAGACCCAGTACTTC	CASSYGLTGQETQYF
TRBD1	TRBV11-2	TRBJ2-7	.	TGTGCCAGCAGCCACGGGACAGGGGTCTACGAGCAGTACTTC	CASSHGTGVYEQYF
.	TRBV6-5	TRBJ2-7	.	TGTGCCAGCAGTTACAAGAGTACCTACGAGCAGTACTTC	CASSYKSTYEQYF
TRBD1	TRBV6-1	TRBJ1-2	.	TGTGCCAGCAGTGACCCCGGGACAGACTATGGCTACACCTTC	CASSDPGTDYGYTF
.	TRBV6-1	TRBJ1-2	.	TGTGCCAGCAGCCGGCGTGACCCGGATGGCTACACCTTC	CASSRRDPDGYTF